One and the same sample provided the 2 T cell receptor beta chains below, sequenced in a study of blood T cell repertoires in COVID-19 (dated by TCRdb to 2019 to 2021). Receptor libraries were prepared by the immunoSEQ multiplex PCR assay. TCRdb mirrors the immuneACCESS table, restricted to in-frame sequences. Some clones are absent from its copies; in checked studies, under half trace to an unresolved V gene, and the reason for the others is unknown. The sample table holds roughly 330,000 clones, of which more than 70% were seen once. The ten largest clones take up approximately 5% of the sample. The specimen sequenced was PBMCs or T cells enriched from blood (not recorded which). The receptors shown here come from a woman aged 30 to 39 who had recovered from COVID-19.

About this clone itself: Different DNA sequences within this sample yield the same CDR3. V usage is TRBV3-1 (or the pseudogene TRBV3-2) and J usage is TRBJ1-2; TRBD1 matches 8 bases. CDR3 length equals 13 residues. The germline V gene encodes CDR1 LGHDT and CDR2 YNNKEL (reference sequence). V lost 1 base and J lost 8; bases outside the gene matches: 3. CDR3 residues: CASSQGAGGGYTF. The CDR3 DNA sequence: TGTGCCAGCAGCCAAGGGGCAGGGGGCGGCTACACCTTC.

The rearrangement links TRBV6-4 to TRBJ1-1, with TRBD1 identical over 7 bases. CDR1 is MRHNA, CDR2 SNTAGT, per germline. With 2 bases clipped from V and 0 bases from J, the junction kept 3 bases outside the gene matches. This CDR3 is 15 amino acids long. CDR3 nucleotide sequence: TGTGCCAGCAGTGACACAGGGGCGTTGAACACTGAAGCTTTCTTT. It translates to CASSDTGALNTEAFF.